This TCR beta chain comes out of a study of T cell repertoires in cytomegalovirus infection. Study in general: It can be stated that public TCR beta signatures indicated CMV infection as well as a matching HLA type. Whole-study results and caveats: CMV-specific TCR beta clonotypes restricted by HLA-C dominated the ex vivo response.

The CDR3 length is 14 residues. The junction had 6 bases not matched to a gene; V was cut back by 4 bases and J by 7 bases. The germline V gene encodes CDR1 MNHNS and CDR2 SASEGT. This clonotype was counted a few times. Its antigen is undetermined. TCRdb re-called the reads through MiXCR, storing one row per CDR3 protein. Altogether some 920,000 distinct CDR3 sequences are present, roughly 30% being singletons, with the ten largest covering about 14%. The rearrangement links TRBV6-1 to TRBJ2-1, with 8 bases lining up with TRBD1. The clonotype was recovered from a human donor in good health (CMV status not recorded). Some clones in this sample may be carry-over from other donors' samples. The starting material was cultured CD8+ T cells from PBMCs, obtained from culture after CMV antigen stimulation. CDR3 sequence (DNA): TGTGCCAGCAGTGCCAGGACAGGGCGGAATGAGCAGTTCTTC. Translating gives CASSARTGRNEQFF.